The 10 T cell receptor beta chains below were found in one sample sequenced in a study of cytotoxic CD8 clonotypes in ibrutinib-treated CLL. This table comes from immunoSEQ multiplex PCR, and its TCRdb copy is limited to in-frame clones, with some not included. The data hold around 160,000 clones, with 70% to 90% observed a single time. The sequencing here drew on PBMCs, taken at disease progression, from a patient treated with ibrutinib. These receptors came from a human donor with chronic lymphocytic leukemia.

J is TRBJ2-5 and V is TRBV5-5; D is unclear. V lost 0 bases and J lost 0, with 3 bases in between. Germline values: CDR1 SGHKS, CDR2 YYEKEE (reference sequence). The length of the CDR3 is 13 residues. CDR3 amino acids: CASSLGYQETQYF. The DNA of the CDR3 is TGTGCCAGCAGCTTGGGATACCAAGAGACCCAGTACTTC.

This rearrangement joins TRBV5-4 to TRBJ2-1, with 8 bases lining up with TRBD1. Per germline, CDR1 SGHNT and CDR2 YYREEE (reference sequence). The CDR3 has 15 residues. V lost 4 bases, J lost 6 bases, and 9 bases stayed unmatched. The CDR3 sequence is CASSLVQGARNEQFF. As DNA, the CDR3 is TGTGCCAGCAGCCTTGTCCAGGGGGCGCGCAATGAGCAGTTCTTC.

The chain joins TRBV18 to TRBJ2-7, with D possibly matching TRBD1 (6 bases). CDR1 is KGHSH, CDR2 LQKENI, per germline. This CDR3 has 14 amino acids. With 2 bases removed from V and 1 base from J, the gap between germline ends came to 9 bases. DNA for the CDR3: TGTGCCAGCTCACCATTAAGGGGGTCCTACGAGCAGTACTTC. Its translation is CASSPLRGSYEQYF.

The chain is built from TRBV19 and TRBJ2-2, with no clear D. Germline CDR1 LNHDA, CDR2 SQIVND (reference sequence). V was shortened by 9 bases and J by 6 bases, with 17 bases between the two germline ends. This CDR3 is 14 amino acids long. The CDR3 sequence: CASTVALYPGELFF. The CDR3, as DNA: TGTGCCAGCACGGTGGCCCTTTACCCCGGGGAGCTGTTTTTT.

In this sample, this clone turned up a few times. The chain links TRBV7-2 to TRBJ1-2; D is unclear. The CDR3 has 15 residues. Germline V gives CDR1 SGHTA, CDR2 FQGNSA. V was clipped by 5 bases and J by 1 base, with 14 bases between them. CDR3 loop: CASSRNLQINYGYTF. DNA for the CDR3: TGTGCCAGCAGCCGGAACCTACAGATTAACTATGGCTACACCTTC.

The rearrangement links TRBV18 to TRBJ2-7; the D is unclear. Germline loops: CDR1 KGHSH, CDR2 LQKENI. The CDR3 runs to 13 residues. V was clipped by 5 bases and J by 5 bases, with 13 bases between them. The CDR3 bases are TGTGCCAGCTCATCGAAGGGTTTCCACGAGCAGTACTTC. Translated, it gives CASSSKGFHEQYF.

The count of this clone is one. The CDR3 DNA reads as TGTGCCAGCAGCTTCCCGGAGGTGAACACTGAAGCTTTCTTT. Protein: CASSFPEVNTEAFF. J is TRBJ1-1 and V is TRBV5-4; D ambiguous. This CDR3 contains 14 residues. Germline-derived CDR1 and CDR2 are SGHNT and YYREEE (reference sequence). With 2 bases removed from V and 0 bases from J, the gap between germline ends came to 8 bases.

The rearrangement uses TRBV4-2 and TRBJ2-1, with a possible D match to TRBD1 (6 bases). V gave up 0 bases and J gave up 0 bases, with 21 bases separating them. Per the germline V gene, CDR1 is LGHNA and CDR2 is YNFKEQ. CDR3 size: 20 residues. The CDR3 is CASSQDFVGPGVSSYNEQFF. The CDR3 DNA reads TGTGCCAGCAGCCAAGATTTTGTAGGGCCAGGGGTAAGCTCCTACAATGAGCAGTTCTTC.

V gene TRBV29-1 combines with J gene TRBJ2-4, with 8 bases that match TRBD1. This CDR3 contains 18 residues. Germline V gene sequence: CDR1 SQVTM, CDR2 ANQGSEA. Trimming at V came to 2 bases and at J to 2 bases, leaving 14 bases not matched to a gene. CDR3 nucleotides: TGCAGCGTTGAATTAGGGCCAGGGGGCGCGGGTTCCAAAAACATTCAGTACTTC. Amino acid sequence: CSVELGPGGAGSKNIQYF.

This chain uses TRBV6-1 with TRBJ1-2, with D tentatively TRBD1 (5 bases). The germline V gene has CDR1 MNHNS and CDR2 SASEGT. There are 15 residues in the CDR3. The V end was cut by 2 bases, the J end by 2 bases, with 12 bases between. The CDR3 nucleotides read TGTGCCAGCAGTGAATGGGGGGGGTACAACTATGGCTACACCTTC. The encoded protein is CASSEWGGYNYGYTF.